This TCR beta chain emerged from a study of tumor-infiltrating lymphocytes in primary liver carcinoma. From roughly 0.55 ug of total RNA, TCR beta-specific cDNA was reverse-transcribed using a constant-region primer. Employing slightly modified ARM-PCR, three nested multiplex PCR rounds were run, and these gave rise to the TCR beta libraries. Primers for the first two PCR rounds were TRBV1-TRBV30 forward primers and a C-beta reverse primer (about 11 cycles per round). One entry per CDR3 protein results from TCRdb running MiXCR on the multiplex PCR reads. The sample yields more than 100,000 distinct CDR3 sequences, 65% seen once. This clonotype has only one observation. Germline and junction disagree at one end, which may indicate a read error. Germline lookup yields CDR1 WNHNN and CDR2 SYGVQD (reference sequence). The CDR3 is 17 amino acids. Investigators took RNA and DNA out together from 20-30 mg of unsorted bulk tissue.

Specimen: liver tumor tissue from sampling region 1. This sample's subset: tumor region T1, superior pole. The TCR comes from a woman aged 60 to 75 with primary liver carcinoma and hepatitis B virus infection. The V gene is TRBV10-1, the J gene TRBJ2-3; 7 bases align to TRBD2. The CDR3 region is CANSEESAGALTNTQYF. The DNA for the CDR3 is TGCGCCAACAGTGAAGAAAGTGCGGGAGCCCTCACGAATACGCAATATTTT.